What follows are 23 T cell receptor beta chains derived from one specimen sequenced in a study of glioma-infiltrating T cells after dendritic cell vaccination. Clones were sequenced by immunoSEQ multiplex PCR, and TCRdb holds only the in-frame ones, with some missing. The sample carries around 73,000 clones, approximately 80% recorded once. This specimen consisted of blood, obtained before dendritic cell vaccination. These receptors were taken from a human donor with glioblastoma.

This chain uses TRBV7-2 with TRBJ1-3; TRBD1 is a possible D gene (5 bases). The V gene lost 5 bases and the J gene lost 2 bases, with 16 bases spanning the gap. There are 16 residues in the CDR3. Germline CDR1 and CDR2: SGHTA and FQGNSA. The CDR3 is CASSPQPRGTGNTIYF. For the CDR3, the DNA is TGTGCCAGCAGCCCACAACCCCGGGGGACTGGAAACACCATATATTTT.

The rearrangement uses TRBV5-4 and TRBJ1-2, with 9 bases lining up with TRBD1. The length of the CDR3 is 13 residues. V was clipped by 7 bases and J by 7 bases; unmatched bases: 8. CDR1 is SGHNT, CDR2 YYREEE, per germline (reference sequence). The CDR3 nucleotides are TGTGCCAGCCTAAGGACAGGGGAGGGTGGCTACACCTTC. Amino acids: CASLRTGEGGYTF. The complete variable domain, with remaining parts taken from reference TRBV5-4 and TRBJ1-2, reads ETGVTQSPTHLIKTRGQQVTLRCSSQSGHNTVSWYQQALGQGPQFIFQYYREEENGRGNFPPRFSGLQFPNYSSELNVNALELDDSALYLCASLRTGEGGYTFGSGTRLTVV.

The DNA for the CDR3 is TGTGCCAGCTCCCGAGGAACTAGCGGGGGGGCCGGAGGGGATGGAGAGCAGTTCTTC. This sequence encodes CASSRGTSGGAGGDGEQFF. This chain connects TRBV18 to TRBJ2-1; 13 bases agree with TRBD2. Germline assignment: CDR1 KGHSH and CDR2 LQKENI. V was clipped by 6 bases and J by 10 bases; unmatched bases: 21. This CDR3 contains 19 residues.

V and J are TRBV5-1 and TRBJ2-7; 9 bases fit TRBD1. Germline CDR1 and CDR2: SGHRS and YFSETQ. V lost 4 bases, J lost 5 bases, and 4 bases stayed unmatched. The length of the CDR3 is 13 residues. CDR3 amino acids: CASSMGQGDEQYV. The CDR3 nucleotides read TGCGCCAGCAGCATGGGACAGGGAGACGAGCAGTACGTC.

V gene TRBV7-9 combines with J gene TRBJ1-6, with D maybe TRBD1 (5 bases). V lost 10 bases, J lost 0 bases, and 19 bases lay in between. Germline CDR1 SEHNR, CDR2 FQNEAQ (reference sequence). CDR3 size: 17 residues. The CDR3 DNA reads as TGTGCCACCCCGACGAAGGGGTTTAGCTCCTATAATTCACCCCTCCACTTT. This sequence encodes CATPTKGFSSYNSPLHF.

This chain links TRBV7-2 with TRBJ2-2; TRBD2 matches 8 bases. This CDR3 contains 15 residues. Per germline, CDR1 SGHTA and CDR2 FQGNSA. V was pared by 9 bases and J by 3 bases, with 9 bases of the junction left unmatched. As DNA, the CDR3 is TGTGCCAGTCGGGGGGGGGCCCGCGACACCGGGGAGCTGTTTTTT. This codes for CASRGGARDTGELFF.

The chain couples TRBV4-1 to TRBJ2-3; D possibly corresponds to TRBD1 (5 bases). Trimming removed 1 base at V and 3 bases at J, with 14 bases between. From germline, CDR1 is MGHRA and CDR2 YSYEKL. The CDR3 length is 16 residues. The CDR3 DNA is TGCGCCAGCAGCCAAGTTTATGGGGCGAGAACAGATACGCAGTATTTT. Its translation: CASSQVYGARTDTQYF.

This clone was counted once. This chain links TRBV7-9 with TRBJ2-1, with D unresolved. The CDR3 has 16 residues. Germline loops: CDR1 SEHNR, CDR2 FQNEAQ (reference sequence). Trimming cost V 1 base and J 0 bases, with 10 bases left between them. CDR3: CASSLGADLSYNEQFF. In DNA form, the CDR3 reads TGTGCCAGCAGCTTAGGGGCCGACCTCTCCTACAATGAGCAGTTCTTC.

The chain recombines TRBV19 with TRBJ1-1; 7 nucleotides align to TRBD1. The CDR3 is 14 residues long. After removal of 4 bases from V and 4 bases from J, the junction contained 6 bases not matched to a gene. Germline CDR1 LNHDA, CDR2 SQIVND (reference sequence). The CDR3 sequence: CASSKGGYITEAFF. The CDR3 nucleotides are TGTGCCAGTAGTAAAGGGGGCTATATCACTGAAGCTTTCTTT.

The J gene is TRBJ1-3, the V gene TRBV7-8; no firm D call. Trimming shortened V by 1 base and J by 1 base, and 11 bases separated the two germline ends. The CDR3 consists of 16 residues. The V gene's germline CDR1 is SGHVS and CDR2 FQNEAQ. In nucleotides, the CDR3 is TGTGCCAGCAGCTTAGGGCACAGTGAATCTGGAAACACCATATATTTT. The encoded protein is CASSLGHSESGNTIYF.

The rearrangement uses TRBV6-6 and TRBJ2-7, with TRBD2 matching 8 bases. J lost 3 bases, V lost 3 bases, and 7 bases had no gene match. Germline lookup yields CDR1 MNHNY and CDR2 SVGAGI (reference sequence). The CDR3 covers 15 residues. The CDR3 sequence is CASSYGREGIYEQYV. Written as DNA, the CDR3 is TGTGCCAGCAGTTATGGCCGGGAGGGCATCTACGAGCAGTACGTC.

CDR3 sequence (DNA): TGTGCCAGCAGCCTAAGCGGGGGTCGGACAGATACGCAGTATTTT. As protein: CASSLSGGRTDTQYF. The chain combines TRBV9 with TRBJ2-3; 8 bases line up with TRBD2. V was clipped by 4 bases and J by 3 bases; unmatched bases: 7. The CDR3 length is 15 residues. Germline CDR1 SGDLS, CDR2 YYNGEE.

The chain uses TRBV30 and TRBJ2-5; TRBD1 agrees at 8 bases. Per the germline V gene, CDR1 is GTSNPN and CDR2 is SVGIG (reference sequence). The CDR3 loop spans 13 amino acids. Losses at the gene ends were 4 bases for V and 7 bases for J; bases not matched to a gene: 8. Here the CDR3 DNA reads TGTGCCTGGAAAGGGGCTGACAGGGGGACCCAGTACTTC. Its translation is CAWKGADRGTQYF.

The chain has TRBV6-1 and TRBJ2-7; 7 bases match TRBD2. Germline assignment: CDR1 MNHNS and CDR2 SASEGT. The CDR3 sequence is 12 residues long. The CDR3 spells CASRSGNYGQYV. The CDR3 nucleotides are TGTGCCAGCAGAAGCGGGAACTACGGGCAGTACGTC.

This sequence joins TRBV5-1 and TRBJ2-6; 8 bases align to TRBD2. With 3 bases clipped from V and 4 bases from J, the junction kept 6 bases outside the gene matches. The CDR3 is 16 residues long. Germline V CDR1 and CDR2: SGHRS, YFSETQ. In DNA form, the CDR3 reads TGCGCCAGCAGCTCGGGGGGGCAGGGAGGGGCCAACGTCCTGACTTTC. It is translated as CASSSGGQGGANVLTF.

The chain uses TRBV30 and TRBJ2-5, with TRBD2 as a possible D gene (5 bases). There are 13 residues in the CDR3. The V and J ends lost 3 bases and 9 bases respectively, with 17 bases between them. CDR1 is GTSNPN, CDR2 SVGIG, per germline (reference sequence). This CDR3 reads CAWSTGPSRAQYF. DNA for the CDR3: TGTGCCTGGAGCACCGGACCTAGCCGGGCCCAGTACTTC.

The gene calls are TRBV5-1 and TRBJ2-3; 9 nucleotides align to TRBD2. Germline V gene data show CDR1 as SGHRS and CDR2 as YFSETQ. This CDR3 is built from 14 residues. V dropped 4 bases and J dropped 5; count of bases not matched to a gene: 5. The CDR3 here is CASSPAGGVDTQYF. CDR3 in DNA: TGCGCCAGCAGCCCAGCGGGAGGCGTAGATACGCAGTATTTT.

This clone was found a few times. This chain links TRBV7-9 with TRBJ1-1; 11 nucleotides agree with TRBD1. After removal of 2 bases from V and 2 bases from J, the junction contained 4 bases not matched to a gene. The CDR3 consists of 16 residues. CDR1 is SEHNR and CDR2 is FQNEAQ in the germline V gene (reference sequence). CDR3 amino acids: CASSLRGTGGNTEAFF. Here the CDR3 DNA reads TGTGCCAGCAGCTTAAGGGGGACAGGGGGAAACACTGAAGCTTTCTTT.

V usage is TRBV7-2 and J usage is TRBJ2-7; no clear D. This CDR3 is 11 amino acids long. Germline CDR1 and CDR2: SGHTA and FQGNSA. Trimming shortened V by 4 bases and J by 2 bases, and 3 bases separated the two germline ends. The CDR3 DNA reads TGTGCCAGCAGCTCGGCCTACGAGCAGTACTTC. It encodes CASSSAYEQYF.

This clone was counted between two and nine times. The chain joins TRBV5-1 to TRBJ1-2, with TRBD1 matching 8 bases. V dropped 4 bases and J dropped 8; count of bases not matched to a gene: 7. This CDR3 has 13 residues. Germline V lookup: CDR1 SGHRS, CDR2 YFSETQ. CDR3 DNA: TGCGCCAGCAGCGTCGAGGGACAGGAAGGCTACACCTTC. Amino acids: CASSVEGQEGYTF. Full variable domain (missing parts from reference TRBV5-1 and TRBJ1-2): KAGVTQTPRYLIKTRGQQVTLSCSPISGHRSVSWYQQTPGQGLQFLFEYFSETQRNKGNFPGRFSGRQFSNSRSEMNVSTLELGDSALYLCASSVEGQEGYTFGSGTRLTVV.

The V and J genes are TRBV18 and TRBJ1-3; TRBD1 agrees at 11 bases. The CDR3 is made up of 17 amino acids. Germline V CDR1 and CDR2: KGHSH, LQKENI. Germline trimming cut 6 bases from V and 3 bases from J; bases unmatched to any gene: 10. DNA for the CDR3: TGTGCCAGCTCGCAATATGGACAGGGGGCAAGTGGAAACACCATATATTTT. Encoded protein: CASSQYGQGASGNTIYF.

V gene TRBV7-7 combines with J gene TRBJ2-3, with D maybe TRBD2 (6 bases). The length of the CDR3 is 14 residues. V was clipped by 5 bases and J by 0 bases, with 9 bases between them. Germline V CDR1 and CDR2: SSHAT, FNYEAQ (reference sequence). Here the CDR3 reads CASSEGLSTDTQYF. CDR3 coding DNA: TGTGCCAGCAGCGAGGGACTCAGCACAGATACGCAGTATTTT.

V is TRBV20-1 and J is TRBJ2-1; 8 nucleotides agree with TRBD2. Trimming at V came to 5 bases and at J to 10 bases, leaving 1 base not matched to a gene. CDR3 length: 10 residues. Germline V lookup: CDR1 DFQATT, CDR2 SNEGSKA (reference sequence). CDR3 sequence: CSAGLAEQFF. For the CDR3, the DNA is TGCAGTGCTGGACTAGCAGAGCAGTTCTTC.